Sequencing of this T cell receptor beta chain was carried out in a study of T-cell reconstitution after alpha-beta-depleted transplantation in children. Study results and limitations: It was newly produced T cells that mostly accounted for T-cell counts and diversity one year after transplant. At around two months after transplant, the alpha-beta T cells were reportedly derived from several hundred expanded clones that came from non-depleted graft cells. Surviving recipient T cells and thymic progenitors accounted for the high day-60 TCRbeta diversity observed in some patients.

Researchers prepared the TCRbeta library using unique molecular identifiers, the study reports. TCRdb processed the PCR reads anew with MiXCR; each CDR3 protein has one entry. The repertoire holds approximately 240,000 distinct CDR3 sequences, with 11% as singletons. This clonotype was detected many times. Its antigen is not identified. The receptor was isolated from a child less than two years old with acute myeloid leukemia, due to receive a stem cell transplant. The sample was PBMCs, taken before TCRalphabeta/CD19-depleted stem cell transplant.

The CDR3 protein is CAWSGGTGKNTGELFF. CDR3 nucleotides: TGTGCCTGGAGTGGGGGGACAGGGAAAAACACCGGGGAGCTGTTTTTT. V and J are TRBV30 and TRBJ2-2, with 9 positions matching TRBD1. The CDR3 sequence is 16 residues long. The V segment lost 1 base and the J segment 2 bases; nucleotides outside the gene matches: 5. Germline CDR1 and CDR2: GTSNPN and SVGIG (reference sequence).